The 6 T cell receptor beta chains below come from one sample, sequenced in a study of cytomegalovirus exposure and HLA in healthy donors (dated by TCRdb to 2015 to 2018). Libraries were prepared through the immunoSEQ multiplex PCR assay. The multiplex PCR relied on a mix of 60 forward primers for TCR Vbeta segments and 13 reverse primers for TCR Jbeta segments. The table was pulled from immuneACCESS by TCRdb, which kept in-frame rearrangements only. Such tables lose some clones; where checked, under half of the loss comes from unresolved V genes, and the rest has no known cause. Recorded for this sample are approximately 110,000 clones; 75% to 85% of them occurred a single time. The ten biggest clones cover roughly 4% of the sample. Source material: PBMCs. These receptors were taken from a man aged 40-55 years in good health and CMV-seronegative.

The chain's CDR3 is CASSFVSGGENIQYF. The CDR3 region has the DNA TGCGCCAGCAGCTTTGTAAGTGGAGGGGAAAACATTCAGTACTTC. This chain joins TRBV5-1 and TRBJ2-4, with D tentatively TRBD2 (6 bases). The germline CDR1 and CDR2 sequences are SGHRS and YFSETQ. Deletions cut 2 bases from V and 5 bases from J, with 14 bases between. This CDR3 is 15 amino acids long.

This clone has more than one count but fewer than ten. The same CDR3 arises from other DNA sequences in this sample as well. The gene calls are TRBV9 and TRBJ1-5; D remains ambiguous. V was cut by 0 bases and J by 3 bases, with 7 bases left in between. This CDR3 is 14 amino acids long. Looked up from germline, CDR1 is SGDLS and CDR2 is YYNGEE. The CDR3 sequence is CASSVGGNNQPQHF. The CDR3 coding sequence is TGTGCCAGCAGCGTAGGAGGGAACAATCAGCCCCAGCATTTT. Together with reference TRBV9 and TRBJ1-5, the CDR3 gives the full variable domain: DSGVTQTPKHLITATGQRVTLRCSPRSGDLSVYWYQQSLDQGLQFLIQYYNGEERAKGNILERFSAQQFPDLHSELNLSSLELGDSALYFCASSVGGNNQPQHFGDGTRLSIL.

This clone occurred a few times. V is TRBV4-1 and J is TRBJ1-2; D uncertain. Per germline, CDR1 MGHRA and CDR2 YSYEKL. V was clipped by 3 bases and J by 2 bases, with 13 bases between them. The CDR3 sequence is 15 residues long. The CDR3 nucleotides are TGCGCCAGCAGCCATGCACCAGGCGAAAACTATGGCTACACCTTC. Translation gives CASSHAPGENYGYTF.

The chain is built from TRBV7-9 and TRBJ1-1; D call uncertain. The CDR3 spans 13 residues. Germline loops: CDR1 SEHNR, CDR2 FQNEAQ (reference sequence). V was cut by 5 bases and J by 5 bases, with 12 bases left in between. CDR3 region: CASSPSFVTEAFF. For the CDR3, the DNA is TGTGCCAGCAGCCCTTCGTTTGTAACTGAAGCTTTCTTT.

The rearrangement links TRBV9 to TRBJ2-2, with D unresolved. Trimming cost V 4 bases and J 0 bases, with 10 bases left between them. The CDR3 is 15 residues long. Germline V gene data show CDR1 as SGDLS and CDR2 as YYNGEE. The CDR3 spells CASSTRAANTGELFF. For the CDR3, the DNA is TGTGCCAGCAGCACTCGTGCCGCGAACACCGGGGAGCTGTTTTTT.

The chain employs TRBV5-1 and TRBJ2-7, with D possibly being TRBD2 (5 bases). V gave up 0 bases and J gave up 6 bases, with 16 bases separating them. The CDR3 is 15 residues long. Germline CDR1 and CDR2: SGHRS and YFSETQ. In DNA form, the CDR3 reads TGCGCCAGCAGCTTGGCATCCCAACCCGAGGGCGAGCAGTACTTC. Its protein product is CASSLASQPEGEQYF. Together with reference TRBV5-1 and TRBJ2-7, the CDR3 gives the full variable domain: KAGVTQTPRYLIKTRGQQVTLSCSPISGHRSVSWYQQTPGQGLQFLFEYFSETQRNKGNFPGRFSGRQFSNSRSEMNVSTLELGDSALYLCASSLASQPEGEQYFGPGTRLTVT.